The table lists the clone carrying this T cell receptor beta chain with many counts. According to the study, TCR beta libraries were built with iRepertoire HTBI primers and CDR3-region Arm-PCR. TCRdb recomputed calls from the multiplex PCR reads with MiXCR, one row per CDR3 protein. The sample includes more than 450,000 distinct CDR3 sequences, around 11% of them seen just once. This specimen comes from a study of regulatory T cells in long-lasting Graves disease. The germline CDR1 and CDR2 sequences are MNHNS and SASEGT. The V and J ends lost 4 bases and 8 bases, in that order; junction bases with no gene match: 9. The CDR3 covers 15 residues. Time point in this sample: newly diagnosed GD, antithyroid drugs for less than 3 months. PBMC RNA served as the TCR library source. Separately, the same data were catalogued under a study of T cells in Graves' hyperthyroidism and ophthalmopathy.

The TCR originated in a woman in her 30s with Graves disease. Sequencing used peripheral blood mononuclear cells (PBMCs), obtained at new diagnosis, from a patient treated with antithyroid drugs. The chain joins TRBV6-1 to TRBJ1-4, with 8 nucleotides matching TRBD1. The CDR3 spells CASSGPQGGNEKLFF. CDR3 DNA: TGTGCCAGCAGTGGGCCACAGGGGGGAAACGAAAAACTGTTTTTT.